The 13 T cell receptor beta chains below were found in one sample sequenced in a study of blood T cells in healthy people across ages. PCR was performed a second time for roughly 7 to 11 cycles using a sample-barcoded 5' primer and a J-beta primer mix. TCRdb reanalysed the 5' RACE reads using MiXCR and keeps one entry per CDR3 protein. The sample contains about 730,000 distinct CDR3 sequences, roughly 41% of which appear only once. The sample was blood. These receptors all come from a woman aged 55 to 70 in good health.

The chain carries TRBV4-3 and TRBJ2-3, with a possible D match to TRBD1 (6 bases). V lost 2 bases to trimming and J lost 10 bases, with 10 bases between them. In germline, CDR1 is LGHNA, CDR2 YSLEER. The CDR3 has 12 amino acids. The CDR3 region is CASSQTGQPQYF. Here the CDR3 DNA reads TGCGCCAGCAGCCAAACAGGACAGCCGCAGTATTTT.

The chain combines TRBV5-1 with TRBJ2-7, with 9 bases matching TRBD2. The trim removed 1 base at V and 3 bases at J, leaving 11 bases unmatched. Germline V gene lookup returns CDR1 SGHRS and CDR2 YFSETQ. The CDR3 extends over 17 amino acids. The CDR3 region is CASSLSSLAGTHYEQYF. The DNA of the CDR3 is TGCGCCAGCAGCTTGAGTTCCCTAGCGGGAACCCACTACGAGCAGTACTTC.

The rearrangement links TRBV2 to TRBJ1-2; D is unresolved. In germline, CDR1 is SNHLY, CDR2 FYNNEI. This CDR3 contains 14 residues. Trimming cost V 4 bases and J 0 bases, with 9 bases left between them. The CDR3 DNA reads as TGTGCCAGCAGTGGGGCCTTAGCTAACTATGGCTACACCTTC. Encoded protein: CASSGALANYGYTF. Full variable domain (rest looked up from reference TRBV2 and TRBJ1-2): EPEVTQTPSHQVTQMGQEVILRCVPISNHLYFYWYRQILGQKVEFLVSFYNNEISEKSEIFDDQFSVERPDGSNFTLKIRSTKLEDSAMYFCASSGALANYGYTFGSGTRLTVV.

This clonotype appeared once. The CDR3 nucleotides read TGTGCCAGATATACAGGGGTCAACGAGCAGTACTTC. The encoded protein is CARYTGVNEQYF. The rearrangement links TRBV6-5 to TRBJ2-7; 7 nucleotides line up with TRBD1. Germline V gives CDR1 MNHEY, CDR2 SVGAGI. This CDR3 region has 12 residues. Trimming cost V 9 bases and J 5 bases; bases outside gene matches: 7.

The chain has TRBV20-1 and TRBJ2-4; D gene uncertain. Germline CDR1 DFQATT, CDR2 SNEGSKA (reference sequence). Trimming cost V 0 bases and J 1 base, with 19 bases left between them. The CDR3 spans 18 residues. CDR3 sequence (DNA): TGCAGTGCTAGAGAAACAGACTCCGTGGGTTGGGCCAAAAACATTCAGTACTTC. Translating gives CSARETDSVGWAKNIQYF.

This clonotype showed up just a few times. V is TRBV20-1 and J is TRBJ2-5; D remains unclear. Germline lookup yields CDR1 DFQATT and CDR2 SNEGSKA (reference sequence). Trimming left V 5 bases short and J 1 base short, with 11 bases between. This CDR3 region has 13 residues. For the CDR3, the DNA is TGCAGTGCTGATATGGACGTCCAAGAGACCCAGTACTTC. This encodes CSADMDVQETQYF.

The chain links TRBV9 to TRBJ2-2, with 10 bases identical to TRBD2. From germline, CDR1 is SGDLS and CDR2 YYNGEE. The CDR3 has 16 residues. Trimming cost V 0 bases and J 6 bases; bases outside gene matches: 5. CDR3 nucleotides: TGTGCCAGCAGCGTAGTGGCTAGCGGGAGTCCCGGGGAGCTGTTTTTT. Its translation is CASSVVASGSPGELFF.

The chain joins TRBV10-3 to TRBJ1-5; D uncertain. CDR1 is ENHRY, CDR2 SYGVKD, per germline. Trimming took 0 bases from V and 0 from J, leaving 6 bases between them. This CDR3 spans 15 amino acids. CDR3 DNA: TGTGCCATCAGTGAGTCGGGGATTAGCAATCAGCCCCAGCATTTT. Protein: CAISESGISNQPQHF.

The V call is TRBV7-2, the J call TRBJ1-6; no reliable D call. Trimming took off 4 bases at V and 6 bases at J, with 13 bases between the two ends. The CDR3 length is 15 residues. The V gene's germline CDR1 is SGHTA and CDR2 FQGNSA. The CDR3 DNA is TGTGCCAGCAGCTCCACCTACGAGGGTAATTCACCCCTCCACTTT. Protein product: CASSSTYEGNSPLHF.

This sequence joins TRBV6-6 and TRBJ2-7; D gene ambiguous. This CDR3 contains 14 residues. V lost 2 bases to trimming and J lost 3 bases, with 11 bases between them. Germline V gene data show CDR1 as MNHNY and CDR2 as SVGAGI (reference sequence). The chain's CDR3 is CASSYEIVNYEQYF. DNA of the CDR3: TGTGCCAGCAGTTACGAAATAGTGAACTACGAGCAGTACTTC.

V usage is TRBV5-1 and J usage is TRBJ2-5; D is unresolved. V lost 0 bases to trimming and J lost 3 bases, with 12 bases between them. The CDR3 sequence is 15 residues long. Germline V CDR1 and CDR2: SGHRS, YFSETQ. CDR3 loop: CASSLVSGPKETQYF. The CDR3 coding sequence is TGCGCCAGCAGCTTGGTATCCGGGCCCAAAGAGACCCAGTACTTC.

The chain employs TRBV18 and TRBJ1-2; D gene uncertain. Germline V gene data show CDR1 as KGHSH and CDR2 as LQKENI. The CDR3 extends over 13 amino acids. V dropped 3 bases and J dropped 3 bases, with 8 bases sitting between them. The CDR3 spells CASSPEADYGYTF. The DNA of the CDR3 is TGTGCCAGCTCACCCGAAGCGGACTATGGCTACACCTTC.

In this sample, this clonotype turned up a few times. The chain uses TRBV12-3 or TRBV12-4 and TRBJ1-4; 9 bases agree with TRBD1. The CDR3 covers 16 residues. After removal of 0 bases from V and 8 bases from J, the junction contained 7 bases not matched to a gene. Here the CDR3 reads CASSLATGGALEKLFF. CDR3 coding DNA: TGTGCCAGCAGTTTAGCTACAGGGGGCGCGTTGGAAAAACTGTTTTTT.